The 16 T cell receptor beta chains below all came from one sample that was sequenced in a study of cytomegalovirus exposure and HLA in healthy donors. Vbeta (60) and Jbeta (13) primers were used in the PCR. Profiled with immunoSEQ multiplex PCR; TCRdb holds only in-frame clones, not every one. The data hold more than 60,000 clones, with about 70% observed a single time. The sample taken for sequencing was PBMCs. Receptors originate from a man aged 18 to 29 in good health and CMV-seronegative.

The genes are TRBV4-3 and TRBJ2-3; 10 positions match TRBD2. Per germline, CDR1 LGHNA and CDR2 YSLEER. The CDR3 has 16 residues. Trimming cost V 1 base and J 6 bases; bases outside gene matches: 7. The CDR3 protein is CASSQASSGGADTQYF. The DNA of the CDR3 is TGCGCCAGCAGCCAAGCATCTAGCGGGGGTGCGGATACGCAGTATTTT.

J is TRBJ2-3 and V is TRBV7-2; D not certain. Germline V gives CDR1 SGHTA, CDR2 FQGNSA. V was cut by 0 bases and J by 2 bases, with 15 bases left in between. This CDR3 has 17 amino acids. The CDR3 loop reads CASSLALETTLTDTQYF. The CDR3 DNA reads TGTGCCAGCAGCTTAGCCCTAGAAACCACACTCACAGATACGCAGTATTTT.

V usage is TRBV19 and J usage is TRBJ2-2; D perhaps matches TRBD1 (6 bases). V lost 5 bases, J lost 1 base, and 8 bases lay in between. This CDR3 region has 14 residues. The germline V gene has CDR1 LNHDA and CDR2 SQIVND (reference sequence). CDR3 in amino acids: CASSAGVNTGELFF. In DNA form, the CDR3 reads TGTGCCAGTAGTGCAGGGGTGAACACCGGGGAGCTGTTTTTT.

The rearrangement uses TRBV6-4 and TRBJ2-1, with TRBD2 matching 11 bases. V shed 4 bases, J shed 6 bases, and the junction held 2 bases outside the gene matches. Looked up from germline, CDR1 is MRHNA and CDR2 is SNTAGT. CDR3 length equals 14 residues. The CDR3 sequence: CASSGLAGSNEQFF. The CDR3 bases are TGTGCCAGCAGTGGACTAGCGGGGAGCAATGAGCAGTTCTTC.

The chain joins TRBV10-3 to TRBJ2-3, with 10 nucleotides matching TRBD2. This CDR3 is 15 amino acids long. Germline V CDR1 and CDR2: ENHRY, SYGVKD. The J segment lost 6 bases and the V segment lost 4 bases, leaving 7 bases of the junction unmatched. The CDR3 DNA reads TGTGCCATCAGTGGGAGCGGGGGGGCCTCGGATACGCAGTATTTT. Translating it yields CAISGSGGASDTQYF.

This clone was counted between two and nine times. The rearrangement joins TRBV2 to TRBJ2-3, with TRBD1 matching over 10 bases. Germline-derived CDR1 and CDR2 are SNHLY and FYNNEI. The CDR3 length is 15 residues. The V and J ends lost 4 bases and 6 bases, in that order; junction bases with no gene match: 7. For the CDR3, the DNA is TGTGCCAGCAGTGCGAGGACAGGGGGAGGGGATACGCAGTATTTT. Its protein is CASSARTGGGDTQYF.

V gene TRBV29-1 combines with J gene TRBJ2-7; TRBD1 aligns across 9 bases. This CDR3 spans 16 amino acids. Per the germline V gene, CDR1 is SQVTM and CDR2 is ANQGSEA. V shed 2 bases, J shed 5 bases, and the junction held 13 bases outside the gene matches. CDR3 amino acids: CSVEWEPGQGKNEQYF. Written as DNA, the CDR3 is TGCAGCGTTGAATGGGAGCCGGGACAGGGAAAAAACGAGCAGTACTTC.

The rearrangement links TRBV4-2 to TRBJ1-6, with D possibly TRBD1 on 6 matching bases. CDR3 size: 14 residues. Trimming left V 7 bases short and J 8 bases short, with 15 bases between. Germline V CDR1 and CDR2: LGHNA, YNFKEQ. The DNA for the CDR3 is TGTGCCAGCACCCTCGGGGAGGGGGATTCACCCCTCCACTTT. Translating gives CASTLGEGDSPLHF.

CDR3 amino acids: CASSVLAGGSTDTQYF. CDR3 coding DNA: TGTGCCAGCAGCGTCCTAGCGGGGGGAAGCACAGATACGCAGTATTTT. The chain has TRBV7-3 and TRBJ2-3, with 11 bases fitting TRBD2. V lost 5 bases to trimming and J lost 0 bases; unmatched junction nucleotides: 4. The length of the CDR3 is 16 residues. Germline V gene lookup returns CDR1 SGHTA and CDR2 FQGTGA.

The chain has TRBV10-3 and TRBJ1-2; D is ambiguous. V gave up 4 bases and J gave up 5 bases, with 11 bases separating them. The CDR3 runs 13 residues. CDR1 is ENHRY and CDR2 is SYGVKD in the germline V gene. For the CDR3, the DNA is TGTGCCATCAGTGTTCAGACTGGGTATGGCTACACCTTC. This codes for CAISVQTGYGYTF.

The chain has TRBV28 and TRBJ1-2; D is uncertain. Per the germline V gene, CDR1 is MDHEN and CDR2 is SYDVKM. V gave up 7 bases and J gave up 2 bases, with 14 bases separating them. This CDR3 is built from 14 residues. In nucleotides, the CDR3 is TGTGCCAGCAAAAATGGCGGGGTCAACTATGGCTACACCTTC. This gives the protein CASKNGGVNYGYTF.

The chain uses TRBV6-1 and TRBJ1-1; 10 bases are a match to TRBD1. The CDR3 has 15 amino acids. The V gene's germline CDR1 is MNHNS and CDR2 SASEGT. V lost 0 bases and J lost 5; bases outside the gene matches: 3. CDR3 coding DNA: TGTGCCAGCAGTGAAGCCGGGACAGGGGTTACTGAAGCTTTCTTT. Amino acid sequence: CASSEAGTGVTEAFF.

V usage is TRBV19 and J usage is TRBJ1-3, with 8 bases that match TRBD1. Germline lookup yields CDR1 LNHDA and CDR2 SQIVND (reference sequence). The CDR3 spans 16 residues. The V segment lost 5 bases and the J segment 2 bases; nucleotides outside the gene matches: 8. The CDR3 spells CASSPFGQGAGNTIYF. The CDR3 DNA sequence: TGTGCCAGTAGTCCTTTCGGACAGGGAGCTGGAAACACCATATATTTT.

J is TRBJ2-1 and V is TRBV11-2, with TRBD1 identical over 9 bases. Trimming took 5 bases from V and 8 from J; bases not matched to a gene: 4. This CDR3 contains 13 residues. Germline V gene data show CDR1 as SGHAT and CDR2 as FQNNGV. Written as DNA, the CDR3 is TGTGCCAGCAGCCCAGGGACAGGGTATGAGCAGTTCTTC. Its protein is CASSPGTGYEQFF.

V and J are TRBV7-2 and TRBJ2-5; D not certain. Trimming removed 5 bases at V and 0 bases at J, with 13 bases between. CDR3 length: 15 residues. Per the germline V gene, CDR1 is SGHTA and CDR2 is FQGNSA. CDR3 protein: CASSTVPEYQETQYF. In DNA form, the CDR3 reads TGTGCCAGCAGCACCGTACCGGAGTACCAAGAGACCCAGTACTTC.

There are a few counts of this clone. In the same sample, other DNA sequences code for this CDR3. The chain uses TRBV9 and TRBJ2-5; TRBD2 matches at 7 bases. This CDR3 region has 14 residues. Trimming cost V 0 bases and J 2 bases; bases outside gene matches: 1. Germline values: CDR1 SGDLS, CDR2 YYNGEE. CDR3 amino acids: CASSVVGGQETQYF. The CDR3 region has the DNA TGTGCCAGCAGCGTAGTCGGGGGGCAAGAGACCCAGTACTTC.